Sequencing of this T cell receptor (beta chain) was carried out in a study of cytomegalovirus exposure and HLA in healthy donors. Study-wide results and limits: One later analysis, an examination of the approximately 130 validation repertoires, found that first-cohort TCR clusters tended to co-occur in them. Most observed TCR sequences were rare, whereas some public TCRs were detected in many donors. The study recorded 150 to 200 TCR beta chains that were cytomegalovirus-associated.

Clones were sequenced by immunoSEQ multiplex PCR, and TCRdb holds only the in-frame ones, with some missing. In the table there are 90,000 to 100,000 clones, more than 85% of which are singletons. This clone was seen only a few times. Antigen unknown. CDR1 SGHRS and CDR2 YFSETQ come from the germline V gene. There are 16 residues in the CDR3. With V trimmed by 5 bases and J by 3 bases, 9 bases remained unmatched. The TCR originated in a man aged 18 to 30 in good health and CMV-seropositive. The sample consisted of PBMCs. The genes are TRBV5-1 and TRBJ1-4; TRBD1 aligns across 8 bases. The CDR3 DNA follows: TGCGCCAGCAGTATCCGAGTACAGGGGGCTAATGAAAAACTGTTTTTT. The encoded protein is CASSIRVQGANEKLFF.